This T cell receptor beta chain was captured by sequencing in a study of identical twins. Study-level findings and limits: Where out-of-frame alpha sequences were twin-shared, they showed excess low generation probability. There is a chance that invariant MAIT and iNKT cells partially muddied zero-insertion analyses.

TCRdb independently ran MiXCR on the 5' RACE reads; one entry per CDR3 protein. The sample consists of some 240,000 distinct CDR3 sequences, approximately 8.3% of them appearing once. Deletions cut 3 bases from V and 2 bases from J, with 10 bases between. The CDR3 has 14 residues. From germline, CDR1 is ENHRY and CDR2 SYGVKD. Note on this clonotype: Its antigen is still unknown.

These data were also reused for a study on yellow fever vaccine responses in identical twins.

Sequencing was done on a sample of CD8+ T cells sorted from blood. This sequence was found in a woman aged 18-29 years in good health. The chain carries TRBV10-3 and TRBJ1-1, with D unresolved. Written as DNA, the CDR3 is TGTGCCATCAGTGACCCCGGTGGAAACACTGAAGCTTTCTTT. This gives the protein CAISDPGGNTEAFF.